What follows are 31 T cell receptor beta chains derived from one specimen sequenced in a study of cytomegalovirus exposure and HLA in healthy donors. Both 60 Vbeta primers and 13 Jbeta primers went into the PCR. Sequencing used immunoSEQ multiplex PCR; TCRdb keeps in-frame clones, though not all of them. The profile covers 90,000 to 120,000 clones, with roughly 82% appearing a single time and approximately 2.4% taken by the ten largest. The sequenced sample consisted of PBMCs. These receptors were taken from a man aged 25 to 45 in good health and CMV-seropositive.

This chain connects TRBV7-9 to TRBJ1-2; D uncertain. Germline CDR1 and CDR2: SEHNR and FQNEAQ (reference sequence). The CDR3 has 12 amino acids. V was trimmed by 3 bases and J by 4 bases, leaving 6 bases between them. CDR3 region: CASSFWPYGYTF. In nucleotides, the CDR3 is TGTGCCAGCAGCTTCTGGCCCTATGGCTACACCTTC.

This clone was seen only once. The rearrangement links TRBV5-1 to TRBJ1-1, with a weak D call TRBD1 (6 bases). Germline assignment: CDR1 SGHRS and CDR2 YFSETQ. The CDR3 is 15 residues long. V dropped 4 bases and J dropped 0 bases, with 13 bases sitting between them. The CDR3 here is CASSNGQMMNTEAFF. CDR3 coding DNA: TGCGCCAGCAGCAACGGACAGATGATGAACACTGAAGCTTTCTTT.

The chain links TRBV5-1 to TRBJ2-7, with TRBD2 matching 8 bases. From germline, CDR1 is SGHRS and CDR2 YFSETQ. J lost 0 bases, V lost 1 base, and 3 bases had no gene match. This CDR3 has 15 amino acids. CDR3 in amino acids: CASSLSSGHSYEQYF. In nucleotides, the CDR3 is TGCGCCAGCAGCTTGTCTAGCGGGCACTCCTACGAGCAGTACTTC. Using reference TRBV5-1 and TRBJ2-7 for the parts outside the CDR3, the full variable domain is KAGVTQTPRYLIKTRGQQVTLSCSPISGHRSVSWYQQTPGQGLQFLFEYFSETQRNKGNFPGRFSGRQFSNSRSEMNVSTLELGDSALYLCASSLSSGHSYEQYFGPGTRLTVT.

This clone appeared a few times. The V gene is TRBV6-6, the J gene TRBJ2-2; 9 positions match TRBD1. V lost 5 bases to trimming and J lost 3 bases; unmatched junction nucleotides: 1. Germline values: CDR1 MNHNY, CDR2 SVGAGI (reference sequence). This CDR3 is 14 amino acids long. The CDR3 region has the DNA TGTGCCAGCAGTCGACAGGGGGACACCGGGGAGCTGTTTTTT. Protein: CASSRQGDTGELFF.

The V gene is TRBV14, the J gene TRBJ2-7, with D hard to call. This CDR3 has 12 residues. Germline V gene sequence: CDR1 SGHDN, CDR2 FVKESK. Between the trimmed V and J ends, which lost 3 bases and 4 bases, there was a span of 7 bases. CDR3 DNA sequence: TGTGCCAGCAGCCATGCCCGGTACGAGCAGTACTTC. Amino acid sequence: CASSHARYEQYF.

The chain carries TRBV5-4 and TRBJ2-7; 7 bases are a match to TRBD1. The CDR3 spans 13 residues. The J segment lost 4 bases and the V segment lost 4 bases, leaving 5 bases of the junction unmatched. Germline assignment: CDR1 SGHNT and CDR2 YYREEE (reference sequence). CDR3 in DNA: TGTGCCAGCAGCCCGGGACAGATATACGAGCAGTACTTC. Translated: CASSPGQIYEQYF. Complete variable domain (other parts from reference TRBV5-4 and TRBJ2-7): ETGVTQSPTHLIKTRGQQVTLRCSSQSGHNTVSWYQQALGQGPQFIFQYYREEENGRGNFPPRFSGLQFPNYSSELNVNALELDDSALYLCASSPGQIYEQYFGPGTRLTVT.

The V and J genes are TRBV27 and TRBJ1-2, with 10 bases that match TRBD1. The CDR3 loop spans 16 amino acids. With 0 bases clipped from V and 4 bases from J, the junction kept 5 bases outside the gene matches. Germline V gene lookup returns CDR1 MNHEY and CDR2 SMNVEV (reference sequence). CDR3 sequence reads: CASSLSPTGGIYGYTF. As DNA, the CDR3 is TGTGCCAGCAGTTTATCACCGACAGGGGGCATCTATGGCTACACCTTC.

The CDR3 coding sequence is TGTGCCAGCAGCTTCCTTCGGGAGGGGCAGGAGCAGTACTTC. It is translated as CASSFLREGQEQYF. The chain combines TRBV7-9 with TRBJ2-7; 8 bases are a match to TRBD2. In germline, CDR1 is SEHNR, CDR2 FQNEAQ (reference sequence). V was clipped by 3 bases and J by 7 bases; unmatched bases: 8. This CDR3 comprises 14 residues.

This chain joins TRBV6-5 and TRBJ2-7; D uncertain. V was cut by 8 bases and J by 2 bases, with 16 bases left in between. The CDR3 extends over 14 amino acids. Germline CDR1 reads MNHEY; CDR2 reads SVGAGI. CDR3 sequence: CASSRGNNAYEQYF. The DNA for the CDR3 is TGTGCCAGCTCACGAGGTAACAATGCCTACGAGCAGTACTTC.

This clone occurred a few times. The genes are TRBV18 and TRBJ1-5; 9 bases align to TRBD1. There are 14 residues in the CDR3. Germline assignment: CDR1 KGHSH and CDR2 LQKENI. With V trimmed by 8 bases and J by 3 bases, 5 bases remained unmatched. CDR3: CASGGQGDNQPQHF. The CDR3 bases are TGTGCCAGCGGGGGACAGGGCGACAATCAGCCCCAGCATTTT.

The chain uses TRBV6-1 and TRBJ1-1, with TRBD1 matching over 11 bases. In germline, CDR1 is MNHNS, CDR2 SASEGT. The V and J ends lost 11 bases and 5 bases, in that order; junction bases with no gene match: 4. The CDR3 spans 12 residues. Here the CDR3 DNA reads TGTGCCGGGGACAGGGGGGGGACTGAAGCTTTCTTT. Encoded protein: CAGDRGGTEAFF.

This chain joins TRBV2 and TRBJ2-3; TRBD2 matches 11 bases. Per germline, CDR1 SNHLY and CDR2 FYNNEI. The CDR3 is 14 amino acids. The J segment lost 5 bases and the V segment lost 7 bases, leaving 5 bases of the junction unmatched. DNA for the CDR3: TGTGCCAGCAACCTACTAGCGGGGGAAGATACGCAGTATTTT. This sequence encodes CASNLLAGEDTQYF.

V and J are TRBV19 and TRBJ2-1, with TRBD1 matching 8 bases. Looked up from germline, CDR1 is LNHDA and CDR2 is SQIVND (reference sequence). This CDR3 is built from 16 residues. Trimming removed 4 bases from V and 5 bases from J; junction bases left unmatched: 10. CDR3 residues: CASSNPGQGPNNEQFF. CDR3 DNA sequence: TGTGCCAGTAGTAACCCCGGACAGGGACCCAACAATGAGCAGTTCTTC.

This clone was recorded only once. The V call is TRBV7-8, the J call TRBJ1-5, with a weak D call TRBD1 (5 bases). The CDR3 extends over 15 amino acids. CDR1 and CDR2 from the germline V gene are SGHVS and FQNEAQ. V lost 3 bases to trimming and J lost 10 bases, with 19 bases between them. The CDR3: CASSFQQTARIPQHF. CDR3 sequence (DNA): TGTGCCAGCAGCTTCCAGCAGACAGCGAGAATTCCCCAGCATTTT. Combining the CDR3 with reference TRBV7-8 and TRBJ1-5 gives the whole variable domain GAGVSQSPRYKVAKRGQDVALRCDPISGHVSLFWYQQALGQGPEFLTYFQNEAQLDKSGLPSDRFFAERPEGSVSTLKIQRTQQEDSAVYLCASSFQQTARIPQHFGDGTRLSIL.

The gene calls are TRBV30 and TRBJ1-6, with D hard to call. The CDR3 is 17 amino acids. Germline-derived CDR1 and CDR2 are GTSNPN and SVGIG (reference sequence). V was cut by 0 bases and J by 2 bases, with 14 bases left in between. This chain's CDR3 is CAWSVNLQVPYNSPLHF. The CDR3 DNA sequence: TGTGCCTGGAGTGTAAACCTCCAGGTGCCCTATAATTCACCCCTCCACTTT.

As DNA, the CDR3 is TGTGCCAGCAGCCACAGGGGGCATGAGGACGAGCAGTACTTC. As protein: CASSHRGHEDEQYF. V is TRBV7-2 and J is TRBJ2-7; 9 positions agree with TRBD1. Germline-derived CDR1 and CDR2 are SGHTA and FQGNSA. This CDR3 region has 14 residues. The V gene end was trimmed by 5 bases and the J gene end by 5 bases; junction bases not matched to a gene: 7.

The CDR3 DNA reads TGCGCCAGCAGCTTGAAACATAGCGGGGGGCAAGACACCGGGGAGCTGTTTTTT. Protein sequence: CASSLKHSGGQDTGELFF. J is TRBJ2-2 and V is TRBV5-1, with TRBD2 matching 10 bases. The length of the CDR3 is 18 residues. V lost 1 base and J lost 3; bases outside the gene matches: 9. CDR1 is SGHRS, CDR2 YFSETQ, per germline.

The rearrangement links TRBV7-2 to TRBJ2-1; TRBD2 matches 13 bases. Per the germline V gene, CDR1 is SGHTA and CDR2 is FQGNSA. Trimming cost V 5 bases and J 5 bases; bases outside gene matches: 6. The CDR3 has 16 amino acids. The CDR3, as DNA: TGTGCCAGCAGCGTTACTAGCGGGGGGGCCCACAATGAGCAGTTCTTC. Its translation: CASSVTSGGAHNEQFF. The full variable domain, rest sourced from reference TRBV7-2 and TRBJ2-1, is GAGVSQSPSNKVTEKGKDVELRCDPISGHTALYWYRQSLGQGLEFLIYFQGNSAPDKSGLPSDRFSAERTGGSVSTLTIQRTQQEDSAVYLCASSVTSGGAHNEQFFGPGTRLTVL.

The chain joins TRBV4-1 to TRBJ2-5; 7 nucleotides line up with TRBD1. Germline V lookup: CDR1 MGHRA, CDR2 YSYEKL. The CDR3 contains 14 residues. V lost 5 bases and J lost 4; bases outside the gene matches: 7. Here the CDR3 reads CASSSRGGGETQYF. The CDR3 DNA reads TGCGCCAGCAGCTCAAGAGGGGGCGGAGAGACCCAGTACTTC.

In DNA form, the CDR3 reads TGTGCCAGCAGCTACGGGACAGGGTCTGGCGAGCAGTACTTC. It codes for CASSYGTGSGEQYF. This rearrangement joins TRBV5-6 to TRBJ2-5; 9 bases are shared with TRBD1. The J call may be in error: the DNA end matches TRBJ2-7 better. Germline V gene sequence: CDR1 SGHDT, CDR2 YYEEEE. The CDR3 is 14 amino acids.

The chain employs TRBV29-1 and TRBJ2-5; 10 bases align to TRBD1. The CDR3 contains 14 residues. V shed 6 bases, J shed 5 bases, and the junction held 9 bases outside the gene matches. CDR1 is SQVTM and CDR2 is ANQGSEA in the germline V gene. This CDR3 reads CSVIGQGVRETQYF. The CDR3 nucleotides are TGCAGCGTGATCGGACAGGGGGTTCGGGAGACCCAGTACTTC.

The sample holds a few counts of this clone. This chain joins TRBV5-1 and TRBJ1-1, with D perhaps TRBD1 (5 bases). CDR1 and CDR2 from the germline V gene are SGHRS and YFSETQ. Between the trimmed V and J ends, which lost 8 bases and 11 bases, there was a span of 7 bases. This CDR3 region has 8 residues. The CDR3 sequence: CASGGAFF. The CDR3 DNA is TGCGCCAGTGGGGGGGCTTTCTTT.

The chain links TRBV27 to TRBJ2-7; TRBD2 aligns across 15 bases. The trim removed 5 bases at V and 2 bases at J, leaving 19 bases unmatched. Germline V gives CDR1 MNHEY, CDR2 SMNVEV (reference sequence). This CDR3 comprises 21 residues. As DNA, the CDR3 is TGTGCCAGCAGTCGTGTCATGCCGGGACTAGCGGGGGGTTATCGAACCTACGAGCAGTACTTC. It is translated as CASSRVMPGLAGGYRTYEQYF.

The rearrangement uses TRBV30 and TRBJ2-3, with D perhaps matching TRBD1 (5 bases). V shed 2 bases and J shed 4 bases, with 16 bases lying between them. Germline V gives CDR1 GTSNPN, CDR2 SVGIG (reference sequence). The CDR3 loop spans 15 amino acids. This CDR3 is CAWSRAGIGADTQYF. DNA of the CDR3: TGTGCCTGGAGTAGGGCAGGGATAGGTGCAGATACGCAGTATTTT.

The chain employs TRBV19 and TRBJ1-4, with a weak D call TRBD1 (5 bases). CDR3 length equals 16 residues. CDR1 LNHDA and CDR2 SQIVND come from the germline V gene (reference sequence). Trimming took 0 bases from V and 3 from J, leaving 11 bases between them. CDR3 region: CASSIDRVRANEKLFF. DNA of the CDR3: TGTGCCAGTAGTATAGATCGGGTCAGGGCTAATGAAAAACTGTTTTTT.

The V call is TRBV5-4, the J call TRBJ2-3; 11 nucleotides match TRBD2. Trimming cost V 9 bases and J 4 bases; bases outside gene matches: 4. Germline V lookup: CDR1 SGHNT, CDR2 YYREEE (reference sequence). The length of the CDR3 is 13 residues. The CDR3 nucleotides read TGTGCCACCTCTAGCGGGGGGCCAGATACGCAGTATTTT. It encodes CATSSGGPDTQYF.

The V and J genes are TRBV6-5 and TRBJ1-2, with 10 bases fitting TRBD1. The CDR3 extends over 15 amino acids. Trimming took 7 bases from V and 4 from J; bases not matched to a gene: 9. Germline CDR1 MNHEY, CDR2 SVGAGI. The CDR3 region is CASTLGRDRGYGYTF. As DNA, the CDR3 is TGTGCCAGCACCCTGGGCCGGGACAGGGGCTATGGCTACACCTTC.

The chain employs TRBV19 and TRBJ1-6, with D possibly TRBD1 on 6 matching bases. CDR1 is LNHDA and CDR2 is SQIVND in the germline V gene (reference sequence). Trimming took 5 bases from V and 7 from J, leaving 15 bases between them. The CDR3 has 15 amino acids. DNA of the CDR3: TGTGCCAGTAGTCCCCGGGGGAGGGGGAATTCACCCCTCCACTTT. Its protein is CASSPRGRGNSPLHF.

V is TRBV6-5 and J is TRBJ2-3; 7 nucleotides agree with TRBD1. Germline assignment: CDR1 MNHEY and CDR2 SVGAGI. The CDR3 is made up of 15 amino acids. V shed 4 bases and J 6 bases; nucleotides not matched to a gene: 10. This CDR3 is CASSSYYRGRDTQYF. Written as DNA, the CDR3 is TGTGCCAGCAGTTCCTATTACAGGGGCAGGGATACGCAGTATTTT.

This clone is a singleton in its sample. The chain couples TRBV9 to TRBJ2-3; 7 bases fit TRBD2. CDR1 and CDR2 (germline): SGDLS, YYNGEE. The trim removed 5 bases at V and 3 bases at J, leaving 3 bases unmatched. CDR3 size: 13 residues. CDR3 sequence reads: CASRAGGTDTQYF. The CDR3 nucleotides read TGTGCCAGCAGGGCCGGGGGGACAGATACGCAGTATTTT.

V usage is TRBV6-1 and J usage is TRBJ1-4; weak D call: TRBD1 (6 bases). The V and J ends lost 6 bases and 1 base respectively, with 9 bases between them. The CDR3 contains 14 residues. Germline-derived CDR1 and CDR2 are MNHNS and SASEGT. The CDR3 coding sequence is TGTGCCAGCAGGAGGACAGTAACTAATGAAAAACTGTTTTTT. Protein sequence: CASRRTVTNEKLFF.